This TCR beta chain was documented in a study of cytomegalovirus exposure and HLA in healthy donors. The study, taken as a whole, reports: A link between a missense DCLRE1C variant and TCR beta V- and J-gene trimming emerged from a later analysis. Overall, approximately 150 TCR beta chains were annotated as cytomegalovirus-associated. Productive rates of about 87% or about 30% were seen for most TCR beta V segments in an earlier analysis.

To note about this clone: As yet, its antigen is unknown.

CDR3 length equals 13 residues. CDR1 is SGHNT and CDR2 is YYREEE in the germline V gene (reference sequence). Losses at the gene ends were 3 bases for V and 5 bases for J; bases not matched to a gene: 4. The study ran its PCR with 60 Vbeta and 13 Jbeta primers. TCRdb's copy holds only in-frame clones and misses some; the assay was immunoSEQ multiplex PCR. The data contain 85,000 to 130,000 clones, 70% to 80% of them singletons. This TCR was recovered from a female donor in good health and CMV-seropositive. The sample comprised PBMCs. This chain joins TRBV5-4 and TRBJ1-2; 7 bases are shared with TRBD1. Written as DNA, the CDR3 is TGTGCCAGCAGCTCACAGGGGTGGTATGGCTACACCTTC. This codes for CASSSQGWYGYTF.